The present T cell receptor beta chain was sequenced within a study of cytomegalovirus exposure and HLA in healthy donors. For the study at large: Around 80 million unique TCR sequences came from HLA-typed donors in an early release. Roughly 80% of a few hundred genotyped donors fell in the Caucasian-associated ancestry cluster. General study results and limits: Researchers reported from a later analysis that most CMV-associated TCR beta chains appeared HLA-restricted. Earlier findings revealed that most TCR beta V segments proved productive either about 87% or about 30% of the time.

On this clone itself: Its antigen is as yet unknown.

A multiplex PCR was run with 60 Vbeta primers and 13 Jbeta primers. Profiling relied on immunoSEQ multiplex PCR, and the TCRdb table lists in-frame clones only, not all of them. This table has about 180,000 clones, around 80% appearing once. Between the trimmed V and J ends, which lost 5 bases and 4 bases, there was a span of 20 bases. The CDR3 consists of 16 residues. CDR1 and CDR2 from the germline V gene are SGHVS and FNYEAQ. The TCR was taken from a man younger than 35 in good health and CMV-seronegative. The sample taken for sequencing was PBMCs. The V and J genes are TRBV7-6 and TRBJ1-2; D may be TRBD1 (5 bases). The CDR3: CASSQAPGRRGYGYTF. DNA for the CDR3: TGTGCCAGCAGCCAAGCACCGGGACGGCGGGGCTATGGCTACACCTTC.